This TCR beta chain was captured in a study of OX40 agonist ivuxolimab in advanced cancers. Study in general: Patients were infused with ivuxolimab every 2 weeks at 0.01 to 10 mg/kg. From roughly 20 to 90 years was the age range, with a mean of roughly 64 years, and nearly 85% were male.

This table comes from immunoSEQ multiplex PCR, and its TCRdb copy is limited to in-frame clones, with some not included. The sample lists tens of thousands of clones; roughly 89% were seen once. The CDR3 runs to 14 residues. Germline V gives CDR1 ENHRY, CDR2 SYGVKD. V was clipped by 7 bases and J by 4 bases, with 16 bases between them. This clonotype was sampled from an adult with an advanced solid tumor such as melanoma, head and neck, liver or kidney cancer. Source: CD4+ or CD8+ T cells sorted from blood, taken in a trial of the OX40 agonist ivuxolimab. The chain is built from TRBV10-3 and TRBJ2-5; D remains ambiguous. The CDR3, as DNA: TGTGCCATCACCGCGCGGCCGTACGGAGAGACCCAGTACTTC. It translates to CAITARPYGETQYF.